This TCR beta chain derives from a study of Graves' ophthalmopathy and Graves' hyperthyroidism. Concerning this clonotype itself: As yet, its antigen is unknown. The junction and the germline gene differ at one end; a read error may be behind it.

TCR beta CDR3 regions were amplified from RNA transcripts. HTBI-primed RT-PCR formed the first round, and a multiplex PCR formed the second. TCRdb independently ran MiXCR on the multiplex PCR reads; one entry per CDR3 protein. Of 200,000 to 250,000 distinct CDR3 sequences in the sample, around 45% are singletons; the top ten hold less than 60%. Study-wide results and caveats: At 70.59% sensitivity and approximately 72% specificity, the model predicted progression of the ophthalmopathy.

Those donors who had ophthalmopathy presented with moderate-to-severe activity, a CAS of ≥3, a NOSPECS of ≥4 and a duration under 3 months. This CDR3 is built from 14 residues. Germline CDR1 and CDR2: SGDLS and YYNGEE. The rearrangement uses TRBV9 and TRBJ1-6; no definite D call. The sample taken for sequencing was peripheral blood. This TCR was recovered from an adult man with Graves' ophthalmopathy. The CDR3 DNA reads TGCGCCAGCAGTGCTAGCGGCAGTAATTCACCCCTCCACTTT. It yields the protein CASSASGSNSPLHF.